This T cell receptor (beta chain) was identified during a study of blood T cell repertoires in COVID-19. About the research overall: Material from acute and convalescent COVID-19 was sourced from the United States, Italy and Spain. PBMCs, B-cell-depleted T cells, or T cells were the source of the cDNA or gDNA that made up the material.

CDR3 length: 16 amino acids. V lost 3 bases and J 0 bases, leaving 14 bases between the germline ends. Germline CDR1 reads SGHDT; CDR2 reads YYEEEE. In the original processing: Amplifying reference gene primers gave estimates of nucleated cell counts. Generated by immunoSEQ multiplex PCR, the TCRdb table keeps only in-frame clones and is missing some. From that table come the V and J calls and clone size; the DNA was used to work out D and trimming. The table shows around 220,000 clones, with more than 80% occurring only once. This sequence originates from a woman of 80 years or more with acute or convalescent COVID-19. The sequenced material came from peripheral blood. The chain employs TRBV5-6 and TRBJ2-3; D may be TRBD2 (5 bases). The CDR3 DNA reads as TGTGCCAGCAGCTCATTAGCGACTCCTAGCACAGATACGCAGTATTTT. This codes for CASSSLATPSTDTQYF.